Below, 19 T cell receptor beta chains from the same sample are listed, as sequenced in a study of cytomegalovirus exposure and HLA in healthy donors. Primers for the PCR totalled 60 Vbeta and 13 Jbeta. Libraries were prepared by immunoSEQ multiplex PCR; TCRdb keeps only in-frame clonotypes and omits some of them. The sample shows some 160,000 clones, 82% of them seen only once. Sequenced: PBMCs. These receptor sequences come from a male donor in good health and CMV-seropositive.

The chain carries TRBV9 and TRBJ1-1; D might be TRBD1 (6 bases). This CDR3 comprises 16 residues. Germline V lookup: CDR1 SGDLS, CDR2 YYNGEE. V was shortened by 2 bases and J by 2 bases, with 16 bases between the two germline ends. CDR3 sequence reads: CASSVGALVPNTEAFF. The DNA for the CDR3 is TGTGCCAGCAGCGTGGGGGCCTTAGTACCCAACACTGAAGCTTTCTTT.

The V and J genes are TRBV6-1 and TRBJ1-2; D may be TRBD1 (6 bases). The CDR3 covers 12 residues. Trimming removed 7 bases from V and 4 bases from J, with 10 bases in between. The V gene's germline CDR1 is MNHNS and CDR2 SASEGT. The CDR3 bases are TGTGCCAGCACCCAGACAGGCTATGGCTACACCTTC. This translates into CASTQTGYGYTF.

This sequence joins TRBV2 and TRBJ1-3, with D uncertain. Germline CDR1 and CDR2: SNHLY and FYNNEI. V was trimmed by 6 bases and J by 4 bases, leaving 7 bases between them. The CDR3 is 12 residues long. For the CDR3, the DNA is TGTGCCAGCAGGCCGGGAGGAAACACCATATATTTT. Encoded protein: CASRPGGNTIYF.

CDR3 in amino acids: CASSQDLAGSVSNQPQHF. In DNA form, the CDR3 reads TGCGCCAGCAGCCAAGATCTGGCAGGGTCGGTGAGCAATCAGCCCCAGCATTTT. This chain links TRBV4-3 with TRBJ1-5, with a possible D match to TRBD1 (5 bases). The CDR3 spans 18 residues. Germline V gene lookup returns CDR1 LGHNA and CDR2 YSLEER. The V end lost 0 bases, the J end lost 1 base, and 16 bases lay between the germline ends.

The V gene is TRBV19, the J gene TRBJ2-7, with TRBD1 matching over 10 bases. With V trimmed by 4 bases and J by 2 bases, 5 bases remained unmatched. The CDR3 covers 15 residues. The germline V gene encodes CDR1 LNHDA and CDR2 SQIVND (reference sequence). CDR3 residues: CASSTRTGGPYEQYF. CDR3 bases: TGTGCCAGTAGTACTAGGACAGGGGGGCCCTACGAGCAGTACTTC.

This chain links TRBV6-5 with TRBJ1-2; 9 bases match TRBD1. J lost 2 bases, V lost 5 bases, and 3 bases had no gene match. From germline, CDR1 is MNHEY and CDR2 SVGAGI. The CDR3 runs to 14 residues. In DNA, the CDR3 is TGTGCCAGCAGTCGGGACAGGGAGAACTATGGCTACACCTTC. Protein: CASSRDRENYGYTF.

V usage is TRBV5-1 and J usage is TRBJ2-7; 9 bases map to TRBD2. Trimming took 2 bases from V and 0 from J; bases not matched to a gene: 3. Germline values: CDR1 SGHRS, CDR2 YFSETQ. CDR3 length: 15 amino acids. CDR3 region: CASSLSSGVSYEQYF. The CDR3, as DNA: TGCGCCAGCAGCTTATCTAGCGGGGTCTCCTACGAGCAGTACTTC.

V gene TRBV11-2 combines with J gene TRBJ2-2; D is ambiguous. The germline gives CDR1 SGHAT, CDR2 FQNNGV. The length of the CDR3 is 15 residues. V lost 6 bases, J lost 1 base, and 12 bases lay in between. The chain's CDR3 is CASSLVVGNTGELFF. CDR3 DNA: TGTGCCAGCAGTCTAGTTGTCGGGAACACCGGGGAGCTGTTTTTT.

J is TRBJ2-5 and V is TRBV7-9; the D gene is possibly TRBD2 (7 bases). V lost 6 bases and J lost 2, with 16 bases in between. Germline CDR1 SEHNR, CDR2 FQNEAQ (reference sequence). The CDR3 length is 15 residues. The CDR3 loop is CASRRQVGGQETQYF. CDR3 DNA sequence: TGTGCCAGCAGACGACAGGTGGGGGGGCAAGAGACCCAGTACTTC.

V is TRBV5-5 and J is TRBJ1-2; D ambiguous. The CDR3 extends over 13 amino acids. The V gene's germline CDR1 is SGHKS and CDR2 YYEKEE (reference sequence). Deletions cut 0 bases from V and 4 bases from J, with 7 bases between. The CDR3 nucleotides are TGTGCCAGCAGCTTGGAACAGCCCTATGGCTACACCTTC. This translates into CASSLEQPYGYTF.

V gene TRBV21-1 combines with J gene TRBJ1-5; the table's D gene call, TRBD1, was not cross checked with the DNA. TRBV21-1 is flagged as a pseudogene. This CDR3 contains 16 residues. The CDR3 sequence: CASSQGTCLSNQPQHF. CDR3 coding DNA: TGTGCCAGCAGCCAGGGGACCTGCCTTAGCAATCAGCCCCAGCATTTT.

This chain joins TRBV9 and TRBJ2-7, with 7 bases matching TRBD2. Germline CDR1 is SGDLS and CDR2 is YYNGEE. The V segment lost 6 bases and the J segment 7 bases; nucleotides outside the gene matches: 10. The CDR3 totals 13 residues. The DNA for the CDR3 is TGTGCCAGCACCCCGACCCTGGGGGGGGAGCAGTACTTC. Protein: CASTPTLGGEQYF.

The table lists this clone with a few counts. The chain recombines TRBV2 with TRBJ2-2, with TRBD2 matching 7 bases. Germline values: CDR1 SNHLY, CDR2 FYNNEI. The CDR3 length is 15 residues. V lost 9 bases, J lost 1 base, and 8 bases stayed unmatched. This chain's CDR3 is CASKVASGNTGELFF. The DNA for the CDR3 is TGTGCCAGTAAGGTCGCTAGCGGGAACACCGGGGAGCTGTTTTTT.

Notes on this clone: Other DNA sequences in the same sample also yield this CDR3. The rearrangement uses TRBV10-3 and TRBJ1-5, with a weak D call TRBD1 (6 bases). In germline, CDR1 is ENHRY, CDR2 SYGVKD. The CDR3 is made up of 14 amino acids. V lost 7 bases and J 5 bases, leaving 15 bases between the germline ends. DNA for the CDR3: TGTGCCATCAAACCAGGGGCAGGAGATCAGCCCCAGCATTTT. This sequence encodes CAIKPGAGDQPQHF.

The chain has TRBV29-1 and TRBJ2-1, with 11 bases matching TRBD2. Germline CDR1 SQVTM, CDR2 ANQGSEA. The CDR3 has 14 residues. With 4 bases clipped from V and 4 bases from J, the junction kept 3 bases outside the gene matches. The CDR3 DNA reads as TGCAGCGTTGGGGCTAGCGGGGGGTACAATGAGCAGTTCTTC. It encodes CSVGASGGYNEQFF.

This clone was counted a single time. This chain links TRBV5-6 with TRBJ1-2; D is perhaps TRBD1 (5 bases). This CDR3 region has 15 residues. Germline V gene lookup returns CDR1 SGHDT and CDR2 YYEEEE. V shed 2 bases and J shed 3 bases, with 14 bases lying between them. CDR3 loop: CASSLQGAGDYGYTF. CDR3 nucleotides: TGTGCCAGCAGCTTACAAGGGGCAGGTGACTATGGCTACACCTTC.

The rearrangement links TRBV7-9 to TRBJ2-2, with D possibly matching TRBD1 (5 bases). Looked up from germline, CDR1 is SEHNR and CDR2 is FQNEAQ (reference sequence). Trimming took off 0 bases at V and 8 bases at J, with 22 bases between the two ends. There are 18 residues in the CDR3. CDR3 loop: CASSLARAGITTRGELFF. DNA of the CDR3: TGTGCCAGCAGCTTAGCGAGAGCAGGGATAACGACTCGTGGGGAGCTGTTTTTT.

The chain employs TRBV21-1 and TRBJ2-1; the table's D gene call, TRBD1, was not cross checked with the DNA. TRBV21-1 is a pseudogene locus. This CDR3 has 18 amino acids. The CDR3 DNA is TGTGCCAGCATACAGGGGGGAATCGGTACTGAGGCGGGCGCTGAGCAGTTCTTC. This encodes CASIQGGIGTEAGAEQFF.

V and J are TRBV7-2 and TRBJ1-1; TRBD1 matches at 7 bases. The ends lost 5 bases at V and 6 bases at J; junction bases unmatched: 12. The CDR3 is 15 residues long. In germline, CDR1 is SGHTA, CDR2 FQGNSA. The CDR3 loop reads CASSPRQGFNAEAFF. CDR3 DNA sequence: TGTGCCAGCAGCCCCCGACAGGGATTTAACGCTGAAGCTTTCTTT.